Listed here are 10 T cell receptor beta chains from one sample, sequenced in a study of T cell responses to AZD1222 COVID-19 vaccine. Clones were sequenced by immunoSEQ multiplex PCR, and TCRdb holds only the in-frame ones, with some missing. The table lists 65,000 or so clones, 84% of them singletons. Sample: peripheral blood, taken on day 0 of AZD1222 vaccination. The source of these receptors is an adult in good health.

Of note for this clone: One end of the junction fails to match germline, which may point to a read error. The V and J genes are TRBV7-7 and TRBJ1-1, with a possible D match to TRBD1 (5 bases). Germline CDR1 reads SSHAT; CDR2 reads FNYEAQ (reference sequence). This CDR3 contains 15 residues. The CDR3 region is CASSPIGGGDTEAFF. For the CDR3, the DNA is TGTGCTAGCAGCCCAATTGGCGGGGGGGACACTGAAGCTTTCTTT.

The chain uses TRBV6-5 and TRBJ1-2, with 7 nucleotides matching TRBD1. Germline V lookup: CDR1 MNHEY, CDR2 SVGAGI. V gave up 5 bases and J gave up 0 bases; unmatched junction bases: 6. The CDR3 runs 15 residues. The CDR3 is CASSKRQGPNYGYTF. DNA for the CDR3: TGTGCCAGCAGTAAAAGACAGGGACCTAACTATGGCTACACCTTC.

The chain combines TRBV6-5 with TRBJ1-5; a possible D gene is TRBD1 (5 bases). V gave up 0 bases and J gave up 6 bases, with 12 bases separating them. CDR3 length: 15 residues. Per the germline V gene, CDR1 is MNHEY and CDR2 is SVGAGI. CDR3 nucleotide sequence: TGTGCCAGCAGTTACTCGAGTACAGGAGCTCAGCCCCAGCATTTT. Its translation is CASSYSSTGAQPQHF.

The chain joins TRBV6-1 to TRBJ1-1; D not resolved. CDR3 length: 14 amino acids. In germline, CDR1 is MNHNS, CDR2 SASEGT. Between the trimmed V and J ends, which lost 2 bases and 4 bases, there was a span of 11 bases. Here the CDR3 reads CASSEYTAPTEAFF. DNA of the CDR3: TGTGCCAGCAGTGAATATACAGCGCCCACTGAAGCTTTCTTT.

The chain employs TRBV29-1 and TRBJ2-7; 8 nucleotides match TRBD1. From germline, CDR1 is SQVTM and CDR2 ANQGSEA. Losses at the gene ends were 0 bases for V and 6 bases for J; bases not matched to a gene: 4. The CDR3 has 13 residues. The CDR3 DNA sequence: TGCAGCGTTGAAGACGACAGGGGAACCGAGCAGTACTTC. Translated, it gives CSVEDDRGTEQYF.

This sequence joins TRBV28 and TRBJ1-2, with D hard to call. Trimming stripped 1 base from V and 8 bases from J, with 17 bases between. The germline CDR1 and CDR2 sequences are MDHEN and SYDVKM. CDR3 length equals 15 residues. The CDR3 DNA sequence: TGTGCCAGCAGTTTATCCCCGGGCCCCCGGGCGGGCTACACCTTC. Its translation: CASSLSPGPRAGYTF.

CDR3 sequence reads: CASSVDWETYNEQFF. The CDR3 coding sequence is TGTGCCAGCAGCGTTGACTGGGAGACCTACAATGAGCAGTTCTTC. J is TRBJ2-1 and V is TRBV9; TRBD2 might be the D (5 bases). The V end was cut by 2 bases, the J end by 2 bases, with 11 bases between. The germline V gene encodes CDR1 SGDLS and CDR2 YYNGEE. This CDR3 spans 15 amino acids.

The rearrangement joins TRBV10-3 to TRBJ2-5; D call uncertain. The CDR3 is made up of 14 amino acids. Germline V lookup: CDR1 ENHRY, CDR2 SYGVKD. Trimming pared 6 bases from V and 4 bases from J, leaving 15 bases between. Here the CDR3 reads CAISSTGRVETQYF. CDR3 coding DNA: TGTGCCATCAGCAGTACCGGACGGGTAGAGACCCAGTACTTC.

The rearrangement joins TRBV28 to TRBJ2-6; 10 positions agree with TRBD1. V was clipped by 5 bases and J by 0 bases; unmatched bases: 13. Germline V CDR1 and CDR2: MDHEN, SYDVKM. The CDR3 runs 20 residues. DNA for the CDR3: TGTGCCAGCAGTGAAACCACCGGGACAGGGGTAGACTCTGGGGCCAACGTCCTGACTTTC. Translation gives CASSETTGTGVDSGANVLTF.

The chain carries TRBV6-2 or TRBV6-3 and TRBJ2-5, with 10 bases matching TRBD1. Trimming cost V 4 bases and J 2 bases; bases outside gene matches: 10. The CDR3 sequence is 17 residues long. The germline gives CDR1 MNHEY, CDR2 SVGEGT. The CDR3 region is CASSFNVGTGDQETQYF. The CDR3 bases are TGTGCCAGCAGTTTCAACGTCGGGACAGGGGATCAAGAGACCCAGTACTTC.